This is a list of T cell receptor beta chains from one sample in a study of blood T cell repertoires in COVID-19. Repertoires were generated with immunoSEQ multiplex PCR, while TCRdb's copy carries only in-frame clones and drops some. The sample lists 100,000 to 110,000 clones; 80% were seen once. Material for sequencing was peripheral blood. The receptors were gathered from a woman in her 70s with acute or convalescent COVID-19. CDR3s leave out the opening cysteine and the closing phenylalanine or tryptophan.

v_call	cdr3_length	j_call	cdr3_aa
TRBV10-1	16	TRBJ1-6	ASILGQGNHSYNSPLH
TRBV5-1	10	TRBJ2-1	ASSFSVNEQF
TRBV9	16	TRBJ1-2	ASSHTNPRGGNNYGYT
TRBV9	14	TRBJ2-2	ASSVATGATYGELF
TRBV30	10	TRBJ1-2	AWSVGGYGYT
TRBV6-5	12	TRBJ2-5	ASSSYGLEETQY
TRBV3-1/TRBV3-2	11	TRBJ1-2	ASRGSGPYGYT
TRBV5-1	13	TRBJ2-1	ASSRAGTGVNEQF
TRBV7-2	14	TRBJ2-5	ASSLGDGGRRETQY
TRBV2	10	TRBJ1-2	ASRTGVEGYT
TRBV3-1/TRBV3-2	15	TRBJ2-3	ASSRPYGSSGTDTQY
TRBV28	13	TRBJ2-2	ASSFSGGGAGELF
TRBV2	10	TRBJ2-3	ASSVETDTQY
TRBV5-1	12	TRBJ2-3	ASSLDSYKDTQY
TRBV28	15	TRBJ1-3	ASSLAYRDFAGNTIY
TRBV27	13	TRBJ2-1	ASSLFRSSYNEQF
TRBV30	13	TRBJ2-2	AWSEDRGGTGELF
TRBV18	11	TRBJ1-5	ASSPARDQPQH
TRBV10-2	13	TRBJ2-7	ASNRMRQGAEEQY
TRBV30	12	TRBJ2-3	ACNRGLSTDTQY
TRBV29-1	13	TRBJ1-3	SVEGRGASGNTIY
TRBV3-1/TRBV3-2	11	TRBJ2-7	ASSRAGSYEQY
TRBV5-6	12	TRBJ1-1	ASSPLGGTTEAF
TRBV5-1	13	TRBJ2-3	ASSLQSGGTDTQY
TRBV6-2/TRBV6-3	13	TRBJ1-2	ASSPSRGALDGYT
TRBV27	16	TRBJ2-7	ASSLGGGAGRSSYEQY
TRBV9	11	TRBJ1-5	ASSVAGNQPQH
TRBV29-1	13	TRBJ2-7	SVGIAETSSYEQY